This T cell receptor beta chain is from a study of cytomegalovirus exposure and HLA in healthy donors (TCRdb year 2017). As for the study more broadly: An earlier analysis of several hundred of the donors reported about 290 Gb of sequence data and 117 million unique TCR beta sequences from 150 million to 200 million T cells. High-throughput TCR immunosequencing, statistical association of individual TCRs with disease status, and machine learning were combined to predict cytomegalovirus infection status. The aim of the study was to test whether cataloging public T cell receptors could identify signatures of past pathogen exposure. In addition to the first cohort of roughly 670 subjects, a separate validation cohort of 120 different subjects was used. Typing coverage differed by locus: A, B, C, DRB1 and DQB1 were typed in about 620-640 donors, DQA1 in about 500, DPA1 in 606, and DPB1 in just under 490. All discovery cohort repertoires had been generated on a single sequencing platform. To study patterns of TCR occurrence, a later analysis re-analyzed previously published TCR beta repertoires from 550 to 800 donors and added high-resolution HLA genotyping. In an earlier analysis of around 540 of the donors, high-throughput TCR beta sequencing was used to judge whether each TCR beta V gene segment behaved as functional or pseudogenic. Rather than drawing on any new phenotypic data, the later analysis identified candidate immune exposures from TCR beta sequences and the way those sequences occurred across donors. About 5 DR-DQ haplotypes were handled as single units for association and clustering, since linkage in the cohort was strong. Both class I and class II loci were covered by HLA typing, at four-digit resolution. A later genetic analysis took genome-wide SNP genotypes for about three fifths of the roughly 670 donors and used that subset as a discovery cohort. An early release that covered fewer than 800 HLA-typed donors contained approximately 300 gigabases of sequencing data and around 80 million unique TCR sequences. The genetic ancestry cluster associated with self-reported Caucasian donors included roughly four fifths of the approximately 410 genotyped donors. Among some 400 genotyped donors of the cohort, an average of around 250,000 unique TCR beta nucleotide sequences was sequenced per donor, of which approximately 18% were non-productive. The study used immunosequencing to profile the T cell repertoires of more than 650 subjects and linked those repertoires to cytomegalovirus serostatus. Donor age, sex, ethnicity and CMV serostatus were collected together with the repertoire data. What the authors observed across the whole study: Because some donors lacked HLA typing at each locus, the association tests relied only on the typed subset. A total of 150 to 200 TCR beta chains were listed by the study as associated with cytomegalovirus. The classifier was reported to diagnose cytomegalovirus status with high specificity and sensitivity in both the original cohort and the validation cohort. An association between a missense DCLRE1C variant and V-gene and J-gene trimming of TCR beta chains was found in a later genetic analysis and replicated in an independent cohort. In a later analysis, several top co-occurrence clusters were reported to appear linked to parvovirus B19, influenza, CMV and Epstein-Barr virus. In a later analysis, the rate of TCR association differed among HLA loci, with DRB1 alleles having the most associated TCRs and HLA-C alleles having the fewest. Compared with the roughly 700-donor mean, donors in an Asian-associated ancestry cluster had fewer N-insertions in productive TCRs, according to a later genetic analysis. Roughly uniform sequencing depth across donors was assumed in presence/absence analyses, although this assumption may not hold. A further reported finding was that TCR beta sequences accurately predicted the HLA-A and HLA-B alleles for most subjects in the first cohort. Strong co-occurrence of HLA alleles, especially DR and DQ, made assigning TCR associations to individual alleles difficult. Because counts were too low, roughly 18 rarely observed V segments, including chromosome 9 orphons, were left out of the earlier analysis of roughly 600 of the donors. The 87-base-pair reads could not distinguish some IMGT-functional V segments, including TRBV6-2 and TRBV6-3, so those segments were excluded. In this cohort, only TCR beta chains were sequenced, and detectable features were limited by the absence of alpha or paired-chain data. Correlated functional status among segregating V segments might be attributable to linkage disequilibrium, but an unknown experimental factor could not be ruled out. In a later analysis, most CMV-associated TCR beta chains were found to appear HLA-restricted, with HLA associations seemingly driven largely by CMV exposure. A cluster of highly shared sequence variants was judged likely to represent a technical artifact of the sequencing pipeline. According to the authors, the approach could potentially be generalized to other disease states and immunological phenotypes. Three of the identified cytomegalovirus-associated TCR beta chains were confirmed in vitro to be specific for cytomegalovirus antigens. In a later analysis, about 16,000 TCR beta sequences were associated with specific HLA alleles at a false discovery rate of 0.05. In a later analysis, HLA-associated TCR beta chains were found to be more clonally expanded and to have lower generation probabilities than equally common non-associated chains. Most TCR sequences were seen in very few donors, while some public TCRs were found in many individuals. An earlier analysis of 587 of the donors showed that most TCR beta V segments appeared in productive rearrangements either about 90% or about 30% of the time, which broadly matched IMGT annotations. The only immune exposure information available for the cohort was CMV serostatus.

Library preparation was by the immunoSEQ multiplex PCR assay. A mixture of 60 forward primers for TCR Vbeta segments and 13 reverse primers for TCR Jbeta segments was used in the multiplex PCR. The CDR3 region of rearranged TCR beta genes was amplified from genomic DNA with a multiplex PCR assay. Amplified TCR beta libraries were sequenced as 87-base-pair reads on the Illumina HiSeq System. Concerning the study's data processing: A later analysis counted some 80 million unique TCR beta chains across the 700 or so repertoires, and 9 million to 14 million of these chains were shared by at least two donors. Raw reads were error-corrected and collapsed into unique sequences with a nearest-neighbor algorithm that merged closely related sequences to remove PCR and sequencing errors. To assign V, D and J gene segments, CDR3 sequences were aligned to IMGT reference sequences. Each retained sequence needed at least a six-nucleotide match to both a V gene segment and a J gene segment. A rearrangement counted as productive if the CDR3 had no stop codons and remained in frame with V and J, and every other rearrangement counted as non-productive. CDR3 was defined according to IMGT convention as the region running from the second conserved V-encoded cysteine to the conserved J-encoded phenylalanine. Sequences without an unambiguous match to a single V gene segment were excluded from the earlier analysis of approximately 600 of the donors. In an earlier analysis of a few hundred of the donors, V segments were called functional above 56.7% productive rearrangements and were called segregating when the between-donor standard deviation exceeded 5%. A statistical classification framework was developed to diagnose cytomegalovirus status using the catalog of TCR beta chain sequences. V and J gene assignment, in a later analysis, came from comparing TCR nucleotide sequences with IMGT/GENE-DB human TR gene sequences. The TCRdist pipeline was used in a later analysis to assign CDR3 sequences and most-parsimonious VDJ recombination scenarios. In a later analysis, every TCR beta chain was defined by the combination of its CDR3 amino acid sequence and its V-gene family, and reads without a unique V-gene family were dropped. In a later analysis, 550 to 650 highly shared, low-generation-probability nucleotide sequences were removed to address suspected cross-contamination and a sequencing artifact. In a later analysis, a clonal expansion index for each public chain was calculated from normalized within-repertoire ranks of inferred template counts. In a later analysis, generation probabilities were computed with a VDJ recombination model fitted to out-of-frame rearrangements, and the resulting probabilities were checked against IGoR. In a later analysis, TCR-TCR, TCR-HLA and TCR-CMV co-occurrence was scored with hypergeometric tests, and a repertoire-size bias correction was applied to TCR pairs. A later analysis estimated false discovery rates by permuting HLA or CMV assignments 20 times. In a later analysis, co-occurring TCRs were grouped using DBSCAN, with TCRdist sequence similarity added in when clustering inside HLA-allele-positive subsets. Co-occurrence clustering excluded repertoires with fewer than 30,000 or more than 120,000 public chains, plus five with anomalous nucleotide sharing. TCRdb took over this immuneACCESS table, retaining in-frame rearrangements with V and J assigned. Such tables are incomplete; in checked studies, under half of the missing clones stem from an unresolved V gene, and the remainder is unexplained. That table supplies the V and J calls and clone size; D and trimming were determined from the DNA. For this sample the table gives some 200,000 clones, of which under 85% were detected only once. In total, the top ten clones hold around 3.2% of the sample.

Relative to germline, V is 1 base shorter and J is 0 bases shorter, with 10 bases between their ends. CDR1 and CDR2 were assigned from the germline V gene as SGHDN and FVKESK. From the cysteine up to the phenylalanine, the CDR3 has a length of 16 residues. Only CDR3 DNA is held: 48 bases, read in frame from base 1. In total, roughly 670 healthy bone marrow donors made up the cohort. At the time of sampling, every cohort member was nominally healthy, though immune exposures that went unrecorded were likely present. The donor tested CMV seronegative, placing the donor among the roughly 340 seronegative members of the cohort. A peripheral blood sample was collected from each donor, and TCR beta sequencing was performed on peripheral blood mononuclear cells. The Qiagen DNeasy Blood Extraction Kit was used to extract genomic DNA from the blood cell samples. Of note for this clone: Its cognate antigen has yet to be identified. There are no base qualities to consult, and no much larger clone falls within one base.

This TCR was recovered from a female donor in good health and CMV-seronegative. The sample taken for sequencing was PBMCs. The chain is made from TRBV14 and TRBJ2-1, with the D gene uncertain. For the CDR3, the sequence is CASSQAYQRSYNEQFF. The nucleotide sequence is TGTGCCAGCAGCCAAGCGTACCAGCGCTCCTACAATGAGCAGTTCTTC.